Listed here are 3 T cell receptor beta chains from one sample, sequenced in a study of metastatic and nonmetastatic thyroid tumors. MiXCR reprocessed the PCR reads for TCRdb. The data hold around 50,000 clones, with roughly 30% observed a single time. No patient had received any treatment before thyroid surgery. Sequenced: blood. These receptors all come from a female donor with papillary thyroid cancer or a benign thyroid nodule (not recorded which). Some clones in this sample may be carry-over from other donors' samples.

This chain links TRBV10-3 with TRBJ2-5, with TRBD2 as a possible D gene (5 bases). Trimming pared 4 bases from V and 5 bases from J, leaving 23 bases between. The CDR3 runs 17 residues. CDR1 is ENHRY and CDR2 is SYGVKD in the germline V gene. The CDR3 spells CAISGPLKLADTETQYF. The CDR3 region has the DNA TGTGCCATCAGTGGCCCCCTTAAGCTAGCAGATACGGAGACCCAGTACTTC.

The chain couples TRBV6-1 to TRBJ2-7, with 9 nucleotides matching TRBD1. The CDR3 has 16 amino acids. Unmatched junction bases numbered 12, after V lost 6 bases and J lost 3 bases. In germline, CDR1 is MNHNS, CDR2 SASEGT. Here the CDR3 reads CASRALVGQGNYEQYF. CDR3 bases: TGTGCCAGCAGAGCTCTAGTCGGACAGGGGAACTACGAGCAGTACTTC.

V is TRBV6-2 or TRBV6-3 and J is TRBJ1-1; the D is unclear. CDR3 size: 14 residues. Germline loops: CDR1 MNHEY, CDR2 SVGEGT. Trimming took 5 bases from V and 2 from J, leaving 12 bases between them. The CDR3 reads CASSTAEPNTEAFF. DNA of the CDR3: TGTGCCAGCAGTACCGCAGAACCTAACACTGAAGCTTTCTTT.